Below are 21 T cell receptor beta chains sequenced from a single sample in a study of cytomegalovirus exposure and HLA in healthy donors. The primer mix had 60 Vbeta and 13 Jbeta primers. TCRdb's table, derived via immunoSEQ multiplex PCR, lists solely in-frame clones and lacks some. The repertoire holds roughly 200,000 clones, about 83% seen once, with over 1.5% in the top ten. Sequencing used PBMCs. The receptors stem from a man aged 40-49 years in good health and CMV-seropositive.

The chain employs TRBV28 and TRBJ2-7; 10 bases fit TRBD2. Germline V CDR1 and CDR2: MDHEN, SYDVKM. J gave up 6 bases and V 2 bases, and 1 base lay outside the gene matches. This CDR3 has 13 amino acids. In DNA form, the CDR3 reads TGTGCCAGCAGTTTACGGACTAGCGGCGAGCAGTACTTC. Its protein product is CASSLRTSGEQYF. Variable domain in full (rest from reference TRBV28 and TRBJ2-7): DVKVTQSSRYLVKRTGEKVFLECVQDMDHENMFWYRQDPGLGLRLIYFSYDVKMKEKGDIPEGYSVSREKKERFSLILESASTNQTSMYLCASSLRTSGEQYFGPGTRLTVT.

This chain connects TRBV6-1 to TRBJ1-5; D is unclear. Germline loops: CDR1 MNHNS, CDR2 SASEGT. Trimming took 6 bases from V and 4 from J, leaving 4 bases between them. This CDR3 comprises 11 residues. The CDR3 protein is CASRENQPQHF. The DNA of the CDR3 is TGTGCCAGCAGGGAGAATCAGCCCCAGCATTTT.

The chain is built from TRBV7-2 and TRBJ1-5, with a weak D call TRBD1 (6 bases). V lost 3 bases and J 4 bases, leaving 10 bases between the germline ends. The CDR3 totals 14 residues. Per germline, CDR1 SGHTA and CDR2 FQGNSA. The CDR3 nucleotides read TGTGCCAGCAGCTTCCGGGACACGAATCAGCCCCAGCATTTT. Protein product: CASSFRDTNQPQHF.

This rearrangement joins TRBV13 to TRBJ2-1; 11 bases map to TRBD1. With 5 bases clipped from V and 3 bases from J, the junction kept 9 bases outside the gene matches. The CDR3 length is 17 residues. Looked up from germline, CDR1 is PRHDT and CDR2 is FYEKMQ (reference sequence). The CDR3 sequence is CASSPSWDRGNYNEQFF. CDR3 bases: TGTGCCAGCAGCCCATCTTGGGACAGGGGGAACTACAATGAGCAGTTCTTC.

The chain uses TRBV27 and TRBJ2-3, with 10 bases fitting TRBD1. The J segment lost 1 base and the V segment lost 2 bases, leaving 15 bases of the junction unmatched. CDR1 is MNHEY, CDR2 SMNVEV, per germline (reference sequence). This CDR3 is 20 amino acids long. The CDR3 loop is CASSLRVKAGTGVGTDTQYF. CDR3 coding DNA: TGTGCCAGCAGTTTAAGGGTGAAAGCGGGGACAGGGGTTGGCACAGATACGCAGTATTTT.

The rearrangement joins TRBV27 to TRBJ2-1; 10 nucleotides align to TRBD2. Germline V CDR1 and CDR2: MNHEY, SMNVEV (reference sequence). The ends lost 3 bases at V and 8 bases at J; junction bases unmatched: 10. This CDR3 has 16 residues. The CDR3 DNA follows: TGTGCCAGCAGTTTCTTTACTAGCGGGATTAGGTATGAGCAGTTCTTC. It yields the protein CASSFFTSGIRYEQFF.

The rearrangement uses TRBV6-4 and TRBJ2-1, with 14 positions matching TRBD2. Germline lookup yields CDR1 MRHNA and CDR2 SNTAGT. The V and J ends lost 4 bases and 5 bases, in that order; junction bases with no gene match: 4. The CDR3 has 16 amino acids. The CDR3 loop is CASSARLAGGDNEQFF. CDR3 DNA sequence: TGTGCCAGCAGTGCCCGACTAGCGGGAGGGGACAATGAGCAGTTCTTC.

This clone was observed a handful of times. This chain connects TRBV27 to TRBJ2-1; D gene uncertain. CDR1 is MNHEY, CDR2 SMNVEV, per germline (reference sequence). The CDR3 covers 15 residues. Trimming stripped 2 bases from V and 5 bases from J, with 13 bases between. As DNA, the CDR3 is TGTGCCAGCAGTTTACTCCCCGGGTCACACAATGAGCAGTTCTTC. Its translation is CASSLLPGSHNEQFF.

This rearrangement joins TRBV28 to TRBJ1-5; no firm D call. The CDR3 extends over 14 amino acids. Trimming pared 2 bases from V and 3 bases from J, leaving 8 bases between. Per the germline V gene, CDR1 is MDHEN and CDR2 is SYDVKM. The CDR3: CASSLGLLNQPQHF. The CDR3 bases are TGTGCCAGCAGTTTAGGGCTCCTCAATCAGCCCCAGCATTTT.

The V and J genes are TRBV11-2 and TRBJ2-2; possible D gene TRBD1, 6 bases. Germline V CDR1 and CDR2: SGHAT, FQNNGV. The CDR3 loop spans 12 amino acids. V dropped 7 bases and J dropped 6 bases, with 9 bases sitting between them. The CDR3 loop reads CASIQGPGELFF. In DNA form, the CDR3 reads TGTGCCAGCATACAGGGTCCCGGGGAGCTGTTTTTT.

The V call is TRBV28, the J call TRBJ2-2; maybe TRBD1 (6 bases). Germline V lookup: CDR1 MDHEN, CDR2 SYDVKM. V lost 7 bases and J 2 bases, leaving 14 bases between the germline ends. The CDR3 is made up of 15 amino acids. DNA for the CDR3: TGTGCCAGCATGGACAGCGGCTTAAACACCGGGGAGCTGTTTTTT. Amino acids: CASMDSGLNTGELFF.

The chain carries TRBV29-1 and TRBJ2-1, with D perhaps TRBD1 (6 bases). The germline CDR1 and CDR2 sequences are SQVTM and ANQGSEA. The CDR3 has 14 residues. V was clipped by 4 bases and J by 10 bases, with 20 bases between them. The CDR3 loop reads CSVATSRTVSEQFF. CDR3 DNA: TGCAGCGTTGCCACCTCACGGACAGTTTCAGAGCAGTTCTTC.

V is TRBV5-1 and J is TRBJ2-5; TRBD2 aligns across 7 bases. The CDR3 loop spans 14 amino acids. Germline V gene sequence: CDR1 SGHRS, CDR2 YFSETQ. The J segment lost 3 bases and the V segment lost 0 bases, leaving 2 bases of the junction unmatched. CDR3 loop: CASSLVLAEETQYF. The CDR3 bases are TGCGCCAGCAGCTTGGTGCTAGCGGAAGAGACCCAGTACTTC.

The rearrangement joins TRBV9 to TRBJ2-1; 8 nucleotides line up with TRBD2. Germline V CDR1 and CDR2: SGDLS, YYNGEE. The V gene end was trimmed by 0 bases and the J gene end by 5 bases; junction bases not matched to a gene: 10. The CDR3 covers 17 residues. This chain's CDR3 is CASSVAVLAEGDNEQFF. CDR3 bases: TGTGCCAGCAGCGTAGCTGTACTAGCGGAGGGAGACAATGAGCAGTTCTTC.

CDR3 coding DNA: TGTGCCAGCTCCCTGGGGGGTGTTGGCAATCAGCCCCAGCATTTT. Protein product: CASSLGGVGNQPQHF. The rearrangement uses TRBV18 and TRBJ1-5; tentatively, D is TRBD1 (5 bases). The CDR3 totals 15 residues. The V end was cut by 6 bases, the J end by 2 bases, with 14 bases between. Germline V gene data show CDR1 as KGHSH and CDR2 as LQKENI.

This chain connects TRBV7-3 to TRBJ1-1; D is possibly TRBD1 (6 bases). This CDR3 comprises 15 residues. Germline values: CDR1 SGHTA, CDR2 FQGTGA. V was clipped by 1 base and J by 0 bases, with 9 bases between them. The CDR3 nucleotides read TGTGCCAGCAGCTTAAGGGCAGGGGTGAACACTGAAGCTTTCTTT. This translates into CASSLRAGVNTEAFF.

J is TRBJ2-1 and V is TRBV7-3; weak D call: TRBD2 (6 bases). Trimming cost V 2 bases and J 7 bases, with 15 bases left between them. This CDR3 region has 15 residues. CDR1 and CDR2 from the germline V gene are SGHTA and FQGTGA. CDR3 nucleotide sequence: TGTGCCAGCAGCTTAGGCGGGAACTTACGGAATGAGCAGTTCTTC. It codes for CASSLGGNLRNEQFF.

The chain carries TRBV7-6 and TRBJ1-5; D may be TRBD1 (5 bases). The CDR3 consists of 15 residues. Per the germline V gene, CDR1 is SGHVS and CDR2 is FNYEAQ. V was trimmed by 0 bases and J by 6 bases, leaving 12 bases between them. The CDR3 reads CASSLAEQGSQPQHF. The DNA for the CDR3 is TGTGCCAGCAGCTTAGCGGAGCAGGGAAGTCAGCCCCAGCATTTT.

CDR3 coding DNA: TGTGCCTGGAGTGCGAGGACACCGGGCGAGCAGTACTTC. Translating it yields CAWSARTPGEQYF. V and J are TRBV30 and TRBJ2-7; the D gene is possibly TRBD1 (5 bases). This CDR3 is 13 amino acids long. The germline V and J ends were trimmed by 1 base and 6 bases, with 13 bases remaining between them. Germline-derived CDR1 and CDR2 are GTSNPN and SVGIG (reference sequence).

The CDR3 here is CASSSLAGSSYNEQFF. The DNA of the CDR3 is TGTGCCAGCAGCTCTCTAGCGGGGAGCTCCTACAATGAGCAGTTCTTC. The J gene is TRBJ2-1, the V gene TRBV11-2; TRBD2 matches 9 bases. The length of the CDR3 is 16 residues. Germline V gene data show CDR1 as SGHAT and CDR2 as FQNNGV. V shed 4 bases and J 0 bases; nucleotides not matched to a gene: 4.

The chain couples TRBV27 to TRBJ1-2; TRBD1 might be the D (5 bases). Germline V lookup: CDR1 MNHEY, CDR2 SMNVEV (reference sequence). The CDR3 consists of 13 residues. Trimming took off 3 bases at V and 4 bases at J, with 9 bases between the two ends. The CDR3 nucleotides read TGTGCCAGCAGTTTGCGGAGGGGCTATGGCTACACCTTC. This sequence encodes CASSLRRGYGYTF.